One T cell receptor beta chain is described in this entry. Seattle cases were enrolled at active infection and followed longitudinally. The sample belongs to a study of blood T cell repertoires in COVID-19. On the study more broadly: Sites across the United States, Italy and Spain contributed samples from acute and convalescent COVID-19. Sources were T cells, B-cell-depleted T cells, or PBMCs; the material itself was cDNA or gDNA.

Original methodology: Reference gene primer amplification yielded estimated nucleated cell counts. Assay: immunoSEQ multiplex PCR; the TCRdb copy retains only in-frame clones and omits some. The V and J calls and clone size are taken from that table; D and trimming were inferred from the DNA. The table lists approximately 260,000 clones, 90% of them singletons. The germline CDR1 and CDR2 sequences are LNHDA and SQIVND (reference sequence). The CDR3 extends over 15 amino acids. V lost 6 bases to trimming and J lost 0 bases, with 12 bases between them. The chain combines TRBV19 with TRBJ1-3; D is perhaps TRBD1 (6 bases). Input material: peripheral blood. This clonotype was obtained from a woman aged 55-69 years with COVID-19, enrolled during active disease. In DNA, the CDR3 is TGTGCCAGTAGCGAACAGGGTGGCTCTGGAAACACCATATATTTT. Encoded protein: CASSEQGGSGNTIYF.